This TCR beta chain was documented in a study of PD-1 and CTLA-4 blockade in melanoma. CDR1 and CDR2 from the germline V gene are KGHDR and SFDVKD. CDR3 length: 13 amino acids. V gave up 5 bases and J gave up 8 bases, with 14 bases separating them. Measured with immunoSEQ multiplex PCR; TCRdb has only the in-frame clones, and not every one. The sample includes 30,000 to 35,000 clones, approximately 90% of them seen just once. The input for sequencing was CD8+ T cells from peripheral blood, taken from a patient given anti-PD-1 treatment. The V call is TRBV24-1, the J call TRBJ1-2; D remains ambiguous. This sequence was found in a human donor with melanoma. This chain's CDR3 is CATSGAGIGGYTF. The CDR3 coding sequence is TGTGCCACCAGTGGGGCAGGTATCGGCGGCTACACCTTC.